The clone carrying this T cell receptor (beta chain) has a handful of counts. Germline V CDR1 and CDR2: MGHDK, SYGVNS. Germline trimming cut 5 bases from V and 5 bases from J; bases unmatched to any gene: 5. CDR3 length: 14 amino acids. The source of the sample is a study of shared T cell receptors in the human thymus. The method was immunoSEQ multiplex PCR; TCRdb's version includes in-frame clones alone and lacks a portion of them. The table lists about 540,000 clones, around 82% of them singletons. The same data also contributed to another study, on human thymus T cells.

Sequenced input: thymocytes. The gene calls are TRBV25-1 and TRBJ2-3; 9 positions match TRBD1. The sequence derives from a boy under three years old with a congenital heart defect. As DNA, the CDR3 is TGTGCCAGCAGTTGGACAGGGGAAGAAGATACGCAGTATTTT. This translates into CASSWTGEEDTQYF.